These 23 T cell receptor beta chains came from one sample sequenced in a study of blood T cell repertoires in COVID-19 (dated by TCRdb to the early 2020s). The library came from the immunoSEQ multiplex PCR assay. TCRdb re-hosts the immuneACCESS table, in-frame sequences only. Its copies lack some clones; in the studies checked, an unresolved V gene accounts for under half of them, and the cause for the rest is not known. The sample table lists more than 250,000 clones, approximately 88% of them with a count of one. The top ten clonotypes cover roughly 1.2% of the sample. Material for sequencing was PBMCs or T cells enriched from blood (not recorded which). All receptors derive from a woman between 40 and 55 years old with acute COVID-19.

The chain couples TRBV28 to TRBJ1-2; tentative D call: TRBD1 (6 bases). The CDR3 spans 17 residues. The V end was cut by 2 bases, the J end by 2 bases, with 18 bases between. Germline CDR1 and CDR2: MDHEN and SYDVKM. The DNA of the CDR3 is TGTGCCAGCAGTTTAATACAGGGACCTAACCTAAACTATGGCTACACCTTC. Its translation: CASSLIQGPNLNYGYTF.

DNA of the CDR3: TGTGCCAGCTCTCAAGACAGCTCTGGAAACACCATATATTTT. Its protein product is CASSQDSSGNTIYF. The genes are TRBV18 and TRBJ1-3; maybe TRBD1 (5 bases). CDR1 and CDR2 (germline): KGHSH, LQKENI. The germline V and J ends were trimmed by 6 bases and 0 bases, with 9 bases remaining between them. The CDR3 is made up of 14 amino acids.

The rearrangement links TRBV6-5 to TRBJ2-7; 9 bases are a match to TRBD2. Germline values: CDR1 MNHEY, CDR2 SVGAGI. CDR3 size: 15 residues. V gave up 0 bases and J gave up 6 bases; unmatched junction bases: 6. The CDR3 nucleotides read TGTGCCAGCAGTTACTCGGTAGCGGGAGTTCGCGAGCAGTACGTC. This translates into CASSYSVAGVREQYV.

This clone has only one observation. The chain combines TRBV27 with TRBJ1-4; D unresolved. The CDR3 is 15 amino acids. The V gene's germline CDR1 is MNHEY and CDR2 SMNVEV (reference sequence). V dropped 2 bases and J dropped 0 bases, with 7 bases sitting between them. The CDR3: CASSLQLATNEKLFF. As DNA, the CDR3 is TGTGCCAGCAGTTTACAGTTGGCAACTAATGAAAAACTGTTTTTT.

The V and J genes are TRBV10-3 and TRBJ2-2, with 8 nucleotides matching TRBD1. Trimming cost V 6 bases and J 3 bases; bases outside gene matches: 3. The CDR3 is 14 residues long. Germline values: CDR1 ENHRY, CDR2 SYGVKD. CDR3 sequence (DNA): TGTGCCATCAGGGACAGGGATGACACCGGGGAGCTGTTTTTT. This translates into CAIRDRDDTGELFF.

This chain connects TRBV5-1 to TRBJ2-7; the match to TRBD1 covers 10 bases. V lost 0 bases and J lost 5; bases outside the gene matches: 8. From germline, CDR1 is SGHRS and CDR2 YFSETQ. This CDR3 has 16 amino acids. The CDR3 loop reads CASSLGRDRGRHEQYF. Here the CDR3 DNA reads TGCGCCAGCAGCTTGGGCCGGGACAGGGGTAGGCACGAGCAGTACTTC.

The genes are TRBV9 and TRBJ2-5, with 7 bases lining up with TRBD1. CDR3 length equals 14 residues. The germline V gene has CDR1 SGDLS and CDR2 YYNGEE. Trimming at V came to 2 bases and at J to 4 bases, leaving 5 bases not matched to a gene. CDR3 DNA sequence: TGTGCCAGCAGCGTTTTAGGGGGCCGAGAGACCCAGTACTTC. Protein: CASSVLGGRETQYF.

The V and J genes are TRBV18 and TRBJ2-2; tentatively, D is TRBD1 (6 bases). Germline CDR1 is KGHSH and CDR2 is LQKENI. This CDR3 spans 15 amino acids. V was pared by 4 bases and J by 3 bases, with 12 bases between. In DNA form, the CDR3 reads TGTGCCAGCTCACGGGGCAGGGGCGACACCGGGGAGCTGTTTTTT. It codes for CASSRGRGDTGELFF. The variable domain in full, with the rest retrieved from reference TRBV18 and TRBJ2-2, is NAGVMQNPRHLVRRRGQEARLRCSPMKGHSHVYWYRQLPEEGLKFMVYLQKENIIDESGMPKERFSAEFPKEGPSILRIQQVVRGDSAAYFCASSRGRGDTGELFFGEGSRLTVL.

The V call is TRBV19, the J call TRBJ1-5, with unresolved D. The germline CDR1 and CDR2 sequences are LNHDA and SQIVND (reference sequence). Trimming cost V 3 bases and J 6 bases, with 9 bases left between them. CDR3 size: 13 residues. This chain's CDR3 is CASSIGSGQPQHF. The CDR3 DNA is TGTGCCAGTAGTATCGGGTCCGGTCAGCCCCAGCATTTT.

This chain connects TRBV24-1 to TRBJ1-2, with a weak D call TRBD1 (6 bases). The CDR3 contains 16 residues. Trimming left V 5 bases short and J 2 bases short, with 17 bases between. Germline CDR1 KGHDR, CDR2 SFDVKD. The CDR3 bases are TGTGCCACCAGTGGAACGGGACACGATACCAACTATGGCTACACCTTC. Protein product: CATSGTGHDTNYGYTF.

The chain links TRBV29-1 to TRBJ2-6; 7 positions agree with TRBD1. There are 14 residues in the CDR3. Trimming took 5 bases from V and 6 from J; bases not matched to a gene: 7. Per germline, CDR1 SQVTM and CDR2 ANQGSEA. The CDR3 reads CSVRRDSQANVLTF. In DNA, the CDR3 is TGCAGCGTTCGACGGGACAGCCAGGCCAACGTCCTGACTTTC. Full variable domain (missing parts from reference TRBV29-1 and TRBJ2-6): SAVISQKPSRDICQRGTSLTIQCQVDSQVTMMFWYRQQPGQSLTLIATANQGSEATYESGFVIDKFPISRPNLTFSTLTVSNMSPEDSSIYLCSVRRDSQANVLTFGAGSRLTVL.

This rearrangement joins TRBV30 to TRBJ2-4; 9 nucleotides line up with TRBD1. The V and J ends lost 3 bases and 4 bases, in that order; junction bases with no gene match: 4. CDR3 length: 14 residues. Germline V gene sequence: CDR1 GTSNPN, CDR2 SVGIG (reference sequence). The CDR3 loop is CAWSGGTGKNIQYF. As DNA, the CDR3 is TGTGCCTGGAGCGGAGGGACAGGGAAAAACATTCAGTACTTC.

CDR3 sequence reads: CASSVGSGTSGTTGELFF. For the CDR3, the DNA is TGTGCCAGCAGCGTAGGGTCCGGGACTAGCGGTACCACCGGGGAGCTGTTTTTT. This rearrangement joins TRBV9 to TRBJ2-2; 11 bases map to TRBD2. Trimming at V came to 0 bases and at J to 4 bases, leaving 8 bases not matched to a gene. The CDR3 is 18 residues long. CDR1 is SGDLS and CDR2 is YYNGEE in the germline V gene.

This clone was recorded only once. The chain recombines TRBV12-3 or TRBV12-4 with TRBJ1-1; maybe TRBD1 (6 bases). This CDR3 comprises 13 residues. Trimming left V 8 bases short and J 2 bases short, with 12 bases between. The CDR3 region has the DNA TGTGCCAGCGGAGCTGGGGGCAACACTGAAGCTTTCTTT. Residues: CASGAGGNTEAFF.

The J gene is TRBJ1-5, the V gene TRBV9, with 7 positions matching TRBD1. Germline V lookup: CDR1 SGDLS, CDR2 YYNGEE. There are 15 residues in the CDR3. The V gene end was trimmed by 3 bases and the J gene end by 6 bases; junction bases not matched to a gene: 9. CDR3 loop: CASSAGQDLAQPQHF. The CDR3 DNA reads as TGTGCCAGCAGCGCCGGACAGGATTTAGCTCAGCCCCAGCATTTT.

This rearrangement joins TRBV19 to TRBJ1-1; D unclear. CDR1 is LNHDA and CDR2 is SQIVND in the germline V gene (reference sequence). Trimming shortened V by 6 bases and J by 4 bases, and 12 bases separated the two germline ends. The CDR3 contains 13 residues. The DNA of the CDR3 is TGTGCCAGTAGCGGGGTTATGGCCACTGAAGCTTTCTTT. Its protein is CASSGVMATEAFF.

This chain uses TRBV7-9 with TRBJ2-5; D is ambiguous. V was cut by 6 bases and J by 5 bases, with 16 bases left in between. The CDR3 length is 14 residues. The germline V gene encodes CDR1 SEHNR and CDR2 FQNEAQ (reference sequence). Here the CDR3 reads CASRIETGSETQYF. In nucleotides, the CDR3 is TGTGCCAGCAGGATAGAGACGGGTAGCGAGACCCAGTACTTC.

V gene TRBV27 combines with J gene TRBJ2-4, with D hard to call. Germline CDR1 is MNHEY and CDR2 is SMNVEV (reference sequence). CDR3 size: 16 residues. The germline V and J ends were trimmed by 6 bases and 1 base, with 16 bases remaining between them. The CDR3 protein is CASSLEATGAKNIQYF. Here the CDR3 DNA reads TGTGCCAGCAGCCTAGAGGCCACCGGGGCCAAAAACATTCAGTACTTC.

The chain couples TRBV11-2 to TRBJ1-2; a possible D gene is TRBD1 (5 bases). V dropped 0 bases and J dropped 13 bases, with 15 bases sitting between them. This CDR3 has 13 amino acids. Germline V gene sequence: CDR1 SGHAT, CDR2 FQNNGV. The CDR3 sequence is CASSLEVRGRATF. The CDR3 DNA is TGTGCCAGCAGCTTAGAAGTTAGGGGCAGGGCCACCTTC.

The chain links TRBV28 to TRBJ1-1, with TRBD1 matching over 8 bases. V dropped 4 bases and J dropped 2; count of bases not matched to a gene: 6. CDR3 length: 15 residues. Germline CDR1 MDHEN, CDR2 SYDVKM. The CDR3 sequence is CASSSAAGGNTEAFF. In nucleotides, the CDR3 is TGTGCCAGCAGTTCGGCGGCAGGGGGCAACACTGAAGCTTTCTTT.

The genes are TRBV28 and TRBJ2-1; D unresolved. CDR3 size: 12 residues. Germline V gives CDR1 MDHEN, CDR2 SYDVKM. Trimming removed 3 bases at V and 7 bases at J, with 7 bases between. CDR3 nucleotides: TGTGCCAGCAGTTTTTCCACTAATGAGCAGTTCTTC. Translating gives CASSFSTNEQFF. The whole variable domain, filled in from reference TRBV28 and TRBJ2-1, reads DVKVTQSSRYLVKRTGEKVFLECVQDMDHENMFWYRQDPGLGLRLIYFSYDVKMKEKGDIPEGYSVSREKKERFSLILESASTNQTSMYLCASSFSTNEQFFGPGTRLTVL.

The rearrangement joins TRBV12-3 or TRBV12-4 to TRBJ1-4; D remains ambiguous. The CDR3 is 12 amino acids. V lost 3 bases and J lost 4, with 3 bases in between. For the CDR3, the DNA is TGTGCCAGCAGTTTCGTTAATGAAAAACTGTTTTTT. Its translation: CASSFVNEKLFF.

This sequence joins TRBV27 and TRBJ2-3; TRBD2 matches 10 bases. The CDR3 has 19 residues. Germline CDR1 is MNHEY and CDR2 is SMNVEV (reference sequence). Losses at the gene ends were 5 bases for V and 4 bases for J; bases not matched to a gene: 18. The chain's CDR3 is CASSPPAGGGPGTADTQYF. DNA of the CDR3: TGTGCCAGCAGTCCCCCAGCGGGAGGGGGGCCAGGGACCGCAGATACGCAGTATTTT.